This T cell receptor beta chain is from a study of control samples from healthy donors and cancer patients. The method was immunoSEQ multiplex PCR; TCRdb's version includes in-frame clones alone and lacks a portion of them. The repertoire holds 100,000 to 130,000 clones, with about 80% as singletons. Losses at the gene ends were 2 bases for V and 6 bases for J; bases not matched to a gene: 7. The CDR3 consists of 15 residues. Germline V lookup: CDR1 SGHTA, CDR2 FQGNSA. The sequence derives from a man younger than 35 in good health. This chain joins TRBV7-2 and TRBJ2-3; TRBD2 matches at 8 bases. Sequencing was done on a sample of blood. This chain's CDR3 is CASSLLGLAADTQYF. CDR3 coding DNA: TGTGCCAGCAGCTTACTCGGACTAGCTGCGGATACGCAGTATTTT.